Here is one TCR beta chain with its context. What it recognizes is unknown. The data were taken from a study of cytomegalovirus exposure and HLA in healthy donors. Among the roughly 120 subjects of the validation cohort, separate from the roughly 670-subject first cohort, were the donors. Study-wide results and limits: The study recorded 164 TCR beta chains that were cytomegalovirus-associated. Reports credit the classifier with highly specific, highly sensitive diagnosis of cytomegalovirus status.

Profiled with immunoSEQ multiplex PCR; TCRdb holds only in-frame clones, not every one. Here the sample spans about 60,000 clones, 90% to 96% being singletons. With 3 bases removed from V and 6 bases from J, the gap between germline ends came to 16 bases. Germline V gene data show CDR1 as SGHRS and CDR2 as YFSETQ. This CDR3 has 15 amino acids. Input material: PBMCs. This rearrangement joins TRBV5-1 to TRBJ2-1; D might be TRBD2 (6 bases). The receptor was derived from a woman aged 18-35 years in good health and CMV-seronegative. The CDR3, as DNA: TGCGCCAGCAGCTCCCCTAGCGAGACGGGCAATGAGCAGTTCTTC. This translates into CASSSPSETGNEQFF.